These T cell receptor beta chains were read from a single sample in a study of blood T cell repertoires in COVID-19. Using immunoSEQ multiplex PCR, the repertoire was profiled, and TCRdb retains in-frame clones only, with some absent. The data show a few hundred thousand clones, with around three quarters seen just once and 5.5% to 8.5% held by the top ten. Source material: peripheral blood. Receptors originate from a woman aged 70 to 79 with acute or convalescent COVID-19. Each CDR3 is given with its conserved first and last residue. Where a row states a size, it is once, few, many or the class of an expanded clone; other rows omit it.

j_gene: TRBJ2-2
abundance: many
v_gene: TRBV10-3
len: 14
CDR3aa: CAISESTGDGELFF

j_gene: TRBJ1-2
abundance: -
v_gene: TRBV6-6
len: 15
CDR3aa: CASSFSGNQAGGYTF

j_gene: TRBJ2-2
abundance: -
v_gene: TRBV7-6
len: 16
CDR3aa: CASSLVQGDMTGELFF

j_gene: TRBJ2-5
abundance: -
v_gene: TRBV24-1
len: 12
CDR3aa: CATRGTGETQYF

j_gene: TRBJ2-6
abundance: -
v_gene: TRBV19
len: 15
CDR3aa: CASSIRAPGANVLTF

j_gene: TRBJ1-2
abundance: -
v_gene: TRBV19
len: 12
CDR3aa: CASSIQAYGYTF

j_gene: TRBJ2-5
abundance: -
v_gene: TRBV3-1/TRBV3-2
len: 13
CDR3aa: CASVQGQKGTQYF

j_gene: TRBJ2-1
abundance: -
v_gene: TRBV3-1/TRBV3-2
len: 15
CDR3aa: CASSPGRGFYNEQFF

j_gene: TRBJ1-6
abundance: few
v_gene: TRBV5-5
len: 16
CDR3aa: CASSLLPDRDNSPLHF

j_gene: TRBJ1-1
abundance: -
v_gene: TRBV6-5
len: 14
CDR3aa: CASSYRQDSTEAFF

j_gene: TRBJ2-1
abundance: -
v_gene: TRBV6-2/TRBV6-3
len: 19
CDR3aa: CASSFPLGASGGSYNEQFF

j_gene: TRBJ2-7
abundance: -
v_gene: TRBV7-8
len: 19
CDR3aa: CASSLDGRRRAPTPYEQYF

j_gene: TRBJ1-4
abundance: once
v_gene: TRBV29-1
len: 12
CDR3aa: CSVAGAGEKLFF

j_gene: TRBJ2-2
abundance: -
v_gene: TRBV24-1
len: 15
CDR3aa: CATSDPTVNTGELFF

j_gene: TRBJ2-7
abundance: -
v_gene: TRBV6-5
len: 13
CDR3aa: CASTGGQTGEQYF

j_gene: TRBJ1-5
abundance: -
v_gene: TRBV5-8
len: 15
CDR3aa: CASSLEGQGRQPQHF

j_gene: TRBJ2-5
abundance: -
v_gene: TRBV6-2/TRBV6-3
len: 16
CDR3aa: CASSYSILGAQETQYF

j_gene: TRBJ2-3
abundance: -
v_gene: TRBV7-8
len: 15
CDR3aa: CASSYLARGTDTQYF

j_gene: TRBJ2-5
abundance: once
v_gene: TRBV5-1
len: 14
CDR3aa: CASRQESLQETQYF

j_gene: TRBJ2-5
abundance: -
v_gene: TRBV11-2
len: 15
CDR3aa: CASSFIRGTQETQYF

j_gene: TRBJ1-3
abundance: -
v_gene: TRBV25-1
len: 14
CDR3aa: CASTTGGSGNTIYF

j_gene: TRBJ2-5
abundance: -
v_gene: TRBV3-1/TRBV3-2
len: 17
CDR3aa: CASSQEARGGNQETQYF

j_gene: TRBJ2-3
abundance: -
v_gene: TRBV6-2/TRBV6-3
len: 16
CDR3aa: CASSPSSAVRTDTQYF

j_gene: TRBJ2-5
abundance: -
v_gene: TRBV5-6
len: 14
CDR3aa: CASTRSGYQETQYF

j_gene: TRBJ2-1
abundance: -
v_gene: TRBV9
len: 15
CDR3aa: CASSVDRAGYNEQFF

j_gene: TRBJ2-3
abundance: -
v_gene: TRBV18
len: 14
CDR3aa: CASSLTVGTDTQYF

j_gene: TRBJ2-5
abundance: once
v_gene: TRBV5-4
len: 15
CDR3aa: CASSPRVGAQETQYF

j_gene: TRBJ2-3
abundance: -
v_gene: TRBV6-2/TRBV6-3
len: 18
CDR3aa: CASSYLPASGGRTDTQYF

j_gene: TRBJ1-6
abundance: -
v_gene: TRBV18
len: 15
CDR3aa: CASSPSAGTNSPLHF

j_gene: TRBJ1-1
abundance: -
v_gene: TRBV18
len: 14
CDR3aa: CASSTDRGDTEAFF

j_gene: TRBJ2-7
abundance: -
v_gene: TRBV4-1
len: 16
CDR3aa: CASSQEPPGQGYEQYF

j_gene: TRBJ2-2
abundance: few
v_gene: TRBV12-3/TRBV12-4
len: 13
CDR3aa: CASRARNTGELFF

j_gene: TRBJ2-2
abundance: -
v_gene: TRBV30
len: 14
CDR3aa: CAWRGLAGTGELFF

j_gene: TRBJ2-7
abundance: -
v_gene: TRBV5-1
len: 12
CDR3aa: CASSPEGYGQYF

j_gene: TRBJ2-2
abundance: -
v_gene: TRBV6-1
len: 17
CDR3aa: CASSGLSGLGTPGELFF

j_gene: TRBJ1-5
abundance: -
v_gene: TRBV4-3
len: 16
CDR3aa: CASSQEWGTVNQPQHF

j_gene: TRBJ2-3
abundance: -
v_gene: TRBV19
len: 15
CDR3aa: CASSIRSPSTDTQYF

j_gene: TRBJ2-3
abundance: -
v_gene: TRBV10-3
len: 13
CDR3aa: CATLPGFADTQYF

j_gene: TRBJ2-1
abundance: -
v_gene: TRBV6-4
len: 16
CDR3aa: CASSDNPGGPYNEQFF

j_gene: TRBJ2-5
abundance: -
v_gene: TRBV9
len: 14
CDR3aa: CASSGGLIQETQYF

j_gene: TRBJ2-5
abundance: -
v_gene: TRBV30
len: 12
CDR3aa: CAWNPDGRAQYF

j_gene: TRBJ2-4
abundance: -
v_gene: TRBV7-2
len: 13
CDR3aa: CASSTDRGNIQYF

j_gene: TRBJ2-3
abundance: -
v_gene: TRBV19
len: 12
CDR3aa: CASSPRTDTQYF